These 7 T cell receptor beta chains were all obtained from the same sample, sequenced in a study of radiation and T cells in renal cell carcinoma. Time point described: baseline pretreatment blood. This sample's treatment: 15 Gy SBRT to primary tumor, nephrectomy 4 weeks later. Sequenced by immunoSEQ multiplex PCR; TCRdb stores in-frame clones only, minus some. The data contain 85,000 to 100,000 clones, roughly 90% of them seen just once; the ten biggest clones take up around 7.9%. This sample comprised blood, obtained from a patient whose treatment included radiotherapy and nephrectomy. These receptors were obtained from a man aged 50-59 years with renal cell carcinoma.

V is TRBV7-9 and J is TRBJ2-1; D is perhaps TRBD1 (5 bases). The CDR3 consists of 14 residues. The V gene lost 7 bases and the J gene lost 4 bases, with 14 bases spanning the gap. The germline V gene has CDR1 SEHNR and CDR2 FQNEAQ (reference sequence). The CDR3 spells CASTLVQGYNEQFF. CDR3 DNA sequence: TGTGCCAGCACCCTAGTTCAGGGATACAATGAGCAGTTCTTC.

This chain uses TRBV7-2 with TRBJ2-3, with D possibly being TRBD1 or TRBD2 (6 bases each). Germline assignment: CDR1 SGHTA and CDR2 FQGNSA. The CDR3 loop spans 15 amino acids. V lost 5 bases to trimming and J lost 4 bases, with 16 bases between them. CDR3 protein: CASSTSLGGADTQYF. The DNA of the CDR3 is TGTGCCAGCAGCACTAGTTTGGGGGGCGCAGATACGCAGTATTTT.

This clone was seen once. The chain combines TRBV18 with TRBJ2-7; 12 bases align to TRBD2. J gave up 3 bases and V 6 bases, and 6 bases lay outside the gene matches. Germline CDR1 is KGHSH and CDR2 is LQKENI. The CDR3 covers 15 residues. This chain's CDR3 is CASSQGLAGYYEQYF. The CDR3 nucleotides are TGTGCCAGCTCCCAAGGACTAGCGGGATACTACGAGCAGTACTTC. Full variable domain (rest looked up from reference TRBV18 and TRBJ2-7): NAGVMQNPRHLVRRRGQEARLRCSPMKGHSHVYWYRQLPEEGLKFMVYLQKENIIDESGMPKERFSAEFPKEGPSILRIQQVVRGDSAAYFCASSQGLAGYYEQYFGPGTRLTVT.

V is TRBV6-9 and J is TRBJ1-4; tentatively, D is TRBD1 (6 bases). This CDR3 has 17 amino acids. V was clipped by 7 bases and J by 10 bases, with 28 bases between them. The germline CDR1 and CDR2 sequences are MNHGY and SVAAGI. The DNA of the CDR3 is TGTGCCAGCAATCAAAAGCGCCGGGACAACAGTATCGGAAAACTGTTTTTT. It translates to CASNQKRRDNSIGKLFF.

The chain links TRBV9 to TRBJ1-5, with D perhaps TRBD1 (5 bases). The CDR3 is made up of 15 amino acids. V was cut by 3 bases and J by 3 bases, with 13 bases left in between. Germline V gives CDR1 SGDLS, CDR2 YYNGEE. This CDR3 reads CASSEGLRVNQPQHF. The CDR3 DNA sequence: TGTGCCAGCAGCGAGGGGTTACGGGTCAATCAGCCCCAGCATTTT.

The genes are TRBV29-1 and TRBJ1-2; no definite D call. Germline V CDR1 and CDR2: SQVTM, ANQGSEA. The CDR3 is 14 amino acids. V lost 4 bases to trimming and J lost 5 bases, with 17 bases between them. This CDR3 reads CSVGDNSLMYGYTF. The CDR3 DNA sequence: TGCAGCGTTGGTGACAATTCCCTTATGTATGGCTACACCTTC.

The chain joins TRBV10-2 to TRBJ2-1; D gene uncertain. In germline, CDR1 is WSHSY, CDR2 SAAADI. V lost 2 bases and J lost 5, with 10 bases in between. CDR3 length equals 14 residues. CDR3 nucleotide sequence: TGCGCCAGCAGTGAGCCCGGAACAGACAATGAGCAGTTCTTC. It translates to CASSEPGTDNEQFF.